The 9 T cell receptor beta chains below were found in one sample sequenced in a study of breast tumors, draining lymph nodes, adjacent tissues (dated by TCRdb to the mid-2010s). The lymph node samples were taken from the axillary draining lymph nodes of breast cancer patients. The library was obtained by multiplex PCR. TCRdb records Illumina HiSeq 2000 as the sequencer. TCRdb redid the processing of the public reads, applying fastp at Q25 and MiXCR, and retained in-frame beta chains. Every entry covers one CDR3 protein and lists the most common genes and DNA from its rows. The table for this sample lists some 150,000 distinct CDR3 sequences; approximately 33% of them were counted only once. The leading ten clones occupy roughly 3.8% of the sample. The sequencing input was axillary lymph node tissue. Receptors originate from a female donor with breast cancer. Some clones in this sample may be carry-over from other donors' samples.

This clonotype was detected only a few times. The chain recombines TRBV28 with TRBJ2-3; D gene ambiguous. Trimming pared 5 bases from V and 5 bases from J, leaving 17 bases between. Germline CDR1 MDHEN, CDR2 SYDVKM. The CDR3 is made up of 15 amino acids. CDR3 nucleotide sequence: TGTGCCAGCAGTCCACGGGTTTATCGTTTAGATACGCAGTATTTT. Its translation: CASSPRVYRLDTQYF.

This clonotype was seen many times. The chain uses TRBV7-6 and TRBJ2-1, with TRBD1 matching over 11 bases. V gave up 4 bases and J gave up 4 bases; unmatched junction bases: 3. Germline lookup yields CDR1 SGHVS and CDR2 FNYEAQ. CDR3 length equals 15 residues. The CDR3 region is CASSSGTGGYNEQFF. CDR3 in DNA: TGTGCCAGCAGCTCGGGGACAGGGGGATACAATGAGCAGTTCTTC.

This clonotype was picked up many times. CDR3 sequence (DNA): TGCAGTGCTAGAGATTTCGCGGGAGGATCCAATGAGCAGTTCTTC. Its translation is CSARDFAGGSNEQFF. V is TRBV20-1 and J is TRBJ2-1, with TRBD2 matching 8 bases. The CDR3 has 15 residues. Trimming cost V 0 bases and J 6 bases; bases outside gene matches: 7. CDR1 is DFQATT, CDR2 SNEGSKA, per germline (reference sequence).

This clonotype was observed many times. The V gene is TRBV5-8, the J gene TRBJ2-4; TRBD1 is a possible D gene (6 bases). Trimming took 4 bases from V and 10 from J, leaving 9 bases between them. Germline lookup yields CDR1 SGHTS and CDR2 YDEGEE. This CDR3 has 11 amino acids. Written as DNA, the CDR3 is TGTGCCAGCAGCGTGGGGGCTATTCAGTACTTC. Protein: CASSVGAIQYF. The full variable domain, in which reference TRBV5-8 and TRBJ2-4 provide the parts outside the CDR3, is EAGVTQSPTHLIKTRGQQATLRCSPISGHTSVYWYQQALGLGLQFLLWYDEGEERNRGNFPPRFSGRQFPNYSSELNVNALELEDSALYLCASSVGAIQYFGAGTRLSVL.

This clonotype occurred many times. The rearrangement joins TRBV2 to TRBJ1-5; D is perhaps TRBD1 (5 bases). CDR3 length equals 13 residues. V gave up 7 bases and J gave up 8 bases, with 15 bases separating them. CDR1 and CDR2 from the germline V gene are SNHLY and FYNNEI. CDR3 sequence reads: CASTVDSREPQHF. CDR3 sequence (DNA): TGTGCCAGCACCGTCGACAGTAGGGAGCCCCAGCATTTT.

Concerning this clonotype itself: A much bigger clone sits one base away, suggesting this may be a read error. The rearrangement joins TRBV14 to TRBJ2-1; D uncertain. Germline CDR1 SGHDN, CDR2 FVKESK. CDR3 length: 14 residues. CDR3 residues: CASSQDSRYNEQSF. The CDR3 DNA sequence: TGTGCCAGCAGCCAAGACAGCCGGTACAATGAGCAGTCCTTC.

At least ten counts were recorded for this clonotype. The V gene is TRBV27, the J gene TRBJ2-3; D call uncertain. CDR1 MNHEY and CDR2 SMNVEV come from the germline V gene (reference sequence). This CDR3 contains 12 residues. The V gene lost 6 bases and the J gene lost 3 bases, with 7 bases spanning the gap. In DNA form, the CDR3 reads TGTGCCAGCAGGGACCGTACAGATACGCAGTATTTT. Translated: CASRDRTDTQYF.

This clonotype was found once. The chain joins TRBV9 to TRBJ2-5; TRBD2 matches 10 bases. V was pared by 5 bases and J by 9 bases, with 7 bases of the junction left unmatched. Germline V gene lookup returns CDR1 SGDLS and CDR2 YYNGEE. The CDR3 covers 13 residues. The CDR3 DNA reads TGTGCCAGCAGTAGCGGGGGGCAGGGGGCCCAGTACTTC. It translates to CASSSGGQGAQYF. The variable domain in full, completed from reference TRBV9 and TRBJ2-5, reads DSGVTQTPKHLITATGQRVTLRCSPRSGDLSVYWYQQSLDQGLQFLIQYYNGEERAKGNILERFSAQQFPDLHSELNLSSLELGDSALYFCASSSGGQGAQYFGPGTRLLVL.

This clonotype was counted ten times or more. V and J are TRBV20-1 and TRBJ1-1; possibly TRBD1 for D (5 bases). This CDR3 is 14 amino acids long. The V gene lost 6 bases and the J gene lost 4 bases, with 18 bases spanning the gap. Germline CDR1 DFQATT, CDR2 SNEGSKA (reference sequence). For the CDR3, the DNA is TGCAGTGCACCCGGGACGGCTCGTGGCACTGAAGCTTTCTTT. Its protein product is CSAPGTARGTEAFF.